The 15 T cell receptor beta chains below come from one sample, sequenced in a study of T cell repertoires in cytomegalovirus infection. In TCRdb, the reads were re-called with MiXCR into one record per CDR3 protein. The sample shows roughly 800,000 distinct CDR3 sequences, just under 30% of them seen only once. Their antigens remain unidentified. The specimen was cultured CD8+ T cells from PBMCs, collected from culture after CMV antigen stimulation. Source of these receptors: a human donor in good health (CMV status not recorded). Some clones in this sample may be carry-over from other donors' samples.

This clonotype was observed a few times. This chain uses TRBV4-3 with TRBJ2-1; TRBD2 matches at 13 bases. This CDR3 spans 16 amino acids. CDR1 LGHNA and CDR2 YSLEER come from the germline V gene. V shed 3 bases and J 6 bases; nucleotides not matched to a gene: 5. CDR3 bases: TGCGCCAGCAGCCACGTGGGACTAGCGGGGAGCAATGAGCAGTTCTTC. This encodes CASSHVGLAGSNEQFF.

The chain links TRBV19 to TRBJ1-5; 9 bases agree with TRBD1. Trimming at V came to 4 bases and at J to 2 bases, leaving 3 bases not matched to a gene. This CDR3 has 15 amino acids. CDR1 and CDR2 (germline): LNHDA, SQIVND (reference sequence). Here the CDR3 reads CASSTRTGGNQPQHF. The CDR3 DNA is TGTGCCAGTAGTACTCGGACAGGGGGCAATCAGCCCCAGCATTTT.

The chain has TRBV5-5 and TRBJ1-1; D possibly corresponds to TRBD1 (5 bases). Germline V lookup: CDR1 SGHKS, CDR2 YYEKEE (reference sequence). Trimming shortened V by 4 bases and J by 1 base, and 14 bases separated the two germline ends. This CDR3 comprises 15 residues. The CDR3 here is CASSGPGWENTEAFF. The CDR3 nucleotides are TGTGCCAGCAGCGGACCAGGGTGGGAGAACACTGAAGCTTTCTTT.

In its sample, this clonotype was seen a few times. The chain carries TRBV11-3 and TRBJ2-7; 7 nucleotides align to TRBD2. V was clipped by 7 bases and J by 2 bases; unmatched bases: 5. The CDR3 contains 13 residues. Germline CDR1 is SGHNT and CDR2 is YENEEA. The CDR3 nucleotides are TGTGCCAGCAACCCGGGGGGTACCTACGAGCAGTACGTC. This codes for CASNPGGTYEQYV.

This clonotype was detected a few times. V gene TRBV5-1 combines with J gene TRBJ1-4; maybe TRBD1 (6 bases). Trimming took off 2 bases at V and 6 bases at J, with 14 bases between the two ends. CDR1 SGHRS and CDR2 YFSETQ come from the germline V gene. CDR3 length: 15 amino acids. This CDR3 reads CASSFADRLDEKLFF. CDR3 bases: TGCGCCAGCAGCTTCGCCGACAGGCTAGATGAAAAACTGTTTTTT.

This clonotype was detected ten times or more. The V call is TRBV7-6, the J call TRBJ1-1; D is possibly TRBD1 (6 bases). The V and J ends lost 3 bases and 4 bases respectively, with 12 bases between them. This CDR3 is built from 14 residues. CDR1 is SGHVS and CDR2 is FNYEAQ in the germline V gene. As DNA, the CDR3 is TGTGCCAGCAGCTTCTCAGGGGAGGGCACTGAAGCTTTCTTT. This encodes CASSFSGEGTEAFF.

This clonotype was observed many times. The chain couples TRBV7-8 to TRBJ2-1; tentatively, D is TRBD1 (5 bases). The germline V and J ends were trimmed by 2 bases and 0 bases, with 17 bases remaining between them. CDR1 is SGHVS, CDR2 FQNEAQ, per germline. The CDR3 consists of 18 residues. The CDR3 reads CASSLNSRTTDSYNEQFF. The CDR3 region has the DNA TGTGCCAGCAGCTTAAACTCGCGGACAACGGACTCCTACAATGAGCAGTTCTTC.

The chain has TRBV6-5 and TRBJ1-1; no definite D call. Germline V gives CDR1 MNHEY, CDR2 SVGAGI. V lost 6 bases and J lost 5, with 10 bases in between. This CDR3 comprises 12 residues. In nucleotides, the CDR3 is TGTGCCAGCAGCGGACCTAAGACTGAAGCTTTCTTT. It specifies CASSGPKTEAFF.

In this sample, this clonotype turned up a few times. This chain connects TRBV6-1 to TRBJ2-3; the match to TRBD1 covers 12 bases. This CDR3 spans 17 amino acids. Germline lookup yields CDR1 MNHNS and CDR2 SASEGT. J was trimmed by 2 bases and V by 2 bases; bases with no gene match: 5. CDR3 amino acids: CASSEWGTGGITDTQYF. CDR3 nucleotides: TGTGCCAGCAGTGAATGGGGGACAGGGGGCATCACAGATACGCAGTATTTT.

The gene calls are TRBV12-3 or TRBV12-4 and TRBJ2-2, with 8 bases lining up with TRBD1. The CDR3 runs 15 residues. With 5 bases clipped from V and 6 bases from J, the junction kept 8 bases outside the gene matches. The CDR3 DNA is TGTGCCAGCAGTCCGACAGGGGAGGATCCCGGGGAGCTGTTTTTT. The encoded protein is CASSPTGEDPGELFF.

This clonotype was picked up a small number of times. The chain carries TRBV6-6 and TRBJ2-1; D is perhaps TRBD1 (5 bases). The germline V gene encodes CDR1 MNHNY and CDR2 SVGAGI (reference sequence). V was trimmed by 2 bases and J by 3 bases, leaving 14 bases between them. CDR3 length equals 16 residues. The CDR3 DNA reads TGTGCCAGCAGTTACGTTAGGGGTACCCTCTACAATGAGCAGTTCTTC. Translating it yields CASSYVRGTLYNEQFF.

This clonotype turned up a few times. DNA for the CDR3: TGTGCCAGCAGTTACCCGCCGCCGACTAGCGGGGCAACAGACCGGGAGCTGTTTTTT. It encodes CASSYPPPTSGATDRELFF. The chain uses TRBV6-2 or TRBV6-3 and TRBJ2-2; 11 nucleotides line up with TRBD2. CDR1 MNHEY and CDR2 SVGEGT come from the germline V gene. This CDR3 spans 19 amino acids. J gave up 9 bases and V 2 bases, and 17 bases lay outside the gene matches.

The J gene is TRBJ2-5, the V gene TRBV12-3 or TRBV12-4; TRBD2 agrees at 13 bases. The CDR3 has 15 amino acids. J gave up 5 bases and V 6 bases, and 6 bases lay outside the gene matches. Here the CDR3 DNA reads TGTGCCAGCAGACGACTAGCGGGGGGCCTGGAGACCCAGTACTTC. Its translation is CASRRLAGGLETQYF.

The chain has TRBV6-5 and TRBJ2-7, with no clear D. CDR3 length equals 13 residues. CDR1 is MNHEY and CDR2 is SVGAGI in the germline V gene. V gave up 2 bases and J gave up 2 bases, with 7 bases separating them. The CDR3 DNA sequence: TGTGCCAGCAGTTACGGCAGGACCTACGAGCAGTACTTC. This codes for CASSYGRTYEQYF.

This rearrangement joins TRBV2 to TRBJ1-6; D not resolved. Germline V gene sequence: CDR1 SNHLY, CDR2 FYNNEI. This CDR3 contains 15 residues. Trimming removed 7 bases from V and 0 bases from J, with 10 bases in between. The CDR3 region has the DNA TGTGCCAGCAACGGCCCGAGCTCCTATAATTCACCCCTCCACTTT. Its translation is CASNGPSSYNSPLHF.